The 26 T cell receptor beta chains below come from one sample, sequenced in a study of identical twins. TCRdb independently ran MiXCR on the 5' RACE reads; one entry per CDR3 protein. Of 1.5 million to 2 million distinct CDR3 sequences listed, about 31% are singletons. The sequencing input was cord blood. The receptors originated from a newborn girl in good health.

The genes are TRBV4-2 and TRBJ2-3; D possibly matches TRBD1 or TRBD2 (5 bases each). CDR3 length: 18 residues. Germline V gene data show CDR1 as LGHNA and CDR2 as YNFKEQ. Trimming shortened V by 0 bases and J by 0 bases, and 16 bases separated the two germline ends. The CDR3, as DNA: TGTGCCAGCAGCCAAGATCGGGGATTTGGGGCTAGCACAGATACGCAGTATTTT. Its protein product is CASSQDRGFGASTDTQYF.

This clonotype was counted at least ten times. The chain has TRBV12-3 or TRBV12-4 and TRBJ2-7, with D hard to call. V dropped 7 bases and J dropped 4 bases, with 11 bases sitting between them. The CDR3 sequence is 12 residues long. This CDR3 reads CASTLDGYEQYF. The CDR3 DNA sequence: TGTGCCAGCACCCTGGATGGGTACGAGCAGTACTTC.

The V gene is TRBV24-1, the J gene TRBJ2-3, with a weak D call TRBD2 (7 bases). The CDR3 sequence is 12 residues long. Between the trimmed V and J ends, which lost 10 bases and 5 bases, there was a span of 12 bases. Germline V gives CDR1 KGHDR, CDR2 SFDVKD. CDR3 sequence reads: CATGGPGDTQYF. The CDR3 DNA is TGTGCCACGGGGGGGCCCGGAGATACGCAGTATTTT.

This clonotype was counted at least ten times. The rearrangement joins TRBV3-1 to TRBJ1-2; D unresolved. In germline, CDR1 is LGHDT, CDR2 YNNKEL (reference sequence). Trimming stripped 1 base from V and 4 bases from J, with 10 bases between. The CDR3 is 14 residues long. CDR3 amino acids: CASSQGNSPYGYTF. The CDR3 DNA sequence: TGTGCCAGCAGCCAAGGAAACAGCCCCTATGGCTACACCTTC.

This clonotype appeared a few times. The V gene is TRBV7-7, the J gene TRBJ2-1, with a possible D match to TRBD1 (5 bases). CDR1 and CDR2 from the germline V gene are SSHAT and FNYEAQ (reference sequence). Trimming removed 3 bases from V and 6 bases from J, with 9 bases in between. The CDR3 consists of 13 residues. CDR3 region: CASSFPDSNEQFF. The CDR3 DNA reads TGTGCCAGCAGCTTCCCCGACAGCAATGAGCAGTTCTTC.

The chain joins TRBV5-1 to TRBJ1-1; 11 nucleotides match TRBD1. There are 16 residues in the CDR3. The germline V gene has CDR1 SGHRS and CDR2 YFSETQ. V was pared by 3 bases and J by 4 bases, with 8 bases of the junction left unmatched. The CDR3 loop is CASSSPTGTGGTEAFF. The CDR3 nucleotides read TGCGCCAGCAGCTCACCAACCGGGACAGGGGGCACTGAAGCTTTCTTT.

This sequence joins TRBV19 and TRBJ2-3; D may be TRBD1 (5 bases). Trimming took 6 bases from V and 0 from J, leaving 13 bases between them. Per the germline V gene, CDR1 is LNHDA and CDR2 is SQIVND (reference sequence). The CDR3 is 15 residues long. CDR3 DNA sequence: TGTGCCAGTAGCCCAAGGGGCTACAGCACAGATACGCAGTATTTT. Residues: CASSPRGYSTDTQYF.

This clonotype turned up a few times. The CDR3 coding sequence is TGTGCCAGCAGCCTTCAGGTAGCGGGCCCCTACAATGAGCAGTTCTTC. Translation gives CASSLQVAGPYNEQFF. The J gene is TRBJ2-1, the V gene TRBV6-5, with 7 bases fitting TRBD2. Trimming cost V 6 bases and J 2 bases; bases outside gene matches: 10. The CDR3 is made up of 16 amino acids. Germline CDR1 reads MNHEY; CDR2 reads SVGAGI.

J is TRBJ2-5 and V is TRBV7-2; 7 nucleotides align to TRBD2. Germline V gene sequence: CDR1 SGHTA, CDR2 FQGNSA. V shed 1 base and J 4 bases; nucleotides not matched to a gene: 6. CDR3 size: 15 residues. In nucleotides, the CDR3 is TGTGCCAGCAGCTTAGTAAGCCTAGCGGCAGAGACCCAGTACTTC. Amino acids: CASSLVSLAAETQYF. The full variable domain, rest sourced from reference TRBV7-2 and TRBJ2-5, is GAGVSQSPSNKVTEKGKDVELRCDPISGHTALYWYRQSLGQGLEFLIYFQGNSAPDKSGLPSDRFSAERTGGSVSTLTIQRTQQEDSAVYLCASSLVSLAAETQYFGPGTRLLVL.

A few counts support this clonotype. The chain uses TRBV4-1 and TRBJ2-3; 13 bases map to TRBD2. Germline trimming cut 0 bases from V and 3 bases from J; bases unmatched to any gene: 3. The CDR3 is 17 residues long. CDR1 and CDR2 from the germline V gene are MGHRA and YSYEKL. DNA for the CDR3: TGCGCCAGCAGCCAAGAGGGACTAGCGGGGATTACAGATACGCAGTATTTT. It translates to CASSQEGLAGITDTQYF.

V usage is TRBV2 and J usage is TRBJ1-2, with 9 bases matching TRBD1. V trimming: 6 bases; J trimming: 3 bases; junction bases outside the gene matches: 5. This CDR3 contains 14 residues. Germline assignment: CDR1 SNHLY and CDR2 FYNNEI. CDR3 in amino acids: CASREQGADYGYTF. In DNA form, the CDR3 reads TGTGCCAGCAGAGAACAGGGGGCGGACTATGGCTACACCTTC.

In this sample, this clonotype turned up a few times. The CDR3 sequence is CASSLRLGRNHTDTQYF. The CDR3 DNA follows: TGTGCCAGCAGCCTACGTTTGGGACGGAATCACACAGATACGCAGTATTTT. This chain uses TRBV7-6 with TRBJ2-3; D may match TRBD1 or TRBD2 (5 bases each). The CDR3 covers 17 residues. Germline V gene lookup returns CDR1 SGHVS and CDR2 FNYEAQ. With 5 bases removed from V and 2 bases from J, the gap between germline ends came to 20 bases.

The V and J genes are TRBV24-1 and TRBJ2-5; no definite D call. V lost 5 bases and J 5 bases, leaving 8 bases between the germline ends. Germline CDR1 is KGHDR and CDR2 is SFDVKD. The CDR3 covers 12 residues. CDR3 nucleotides: TGTGCCACCAGTGGAGCGTGTGAGACCCAGTACTTC. This codes for CATSGACETQYF.

This clonotype was detected ten times or more. The chain carries TRBV20-1 and TRBJ2-5; D unresolved. V was pared by 3 bases and J by 1 base, with 0 bases between. CDR3 length: 10 amino acids. Germline-derived CDR1 and CDR2 are DFQATT and SNEGSKA (reference sequence). CDR3 sequence (DNA): TGCAGTGCTAGCCAAGAGACCCAGTACTTC. As protein: CSASQETQYF.

The V and J genes are TRBV29-1 and TRBJ1-2; D not resolved. Per germline, CDR1 SQVTM and CDR2 ANQGSEA. The CDR3 consists of 14 residues. The V end lost 4 bases, the J end lost 5 bases, and 17 bases lay between the germline ends. The CDR3 nucleotides are TGCAGCGTTGGGCGGACGGGGAGTACTTATGGCTACACCTTC. Encoded protein: CSVGRTGSTYGYTF.

Comment on this clonotype: This sequence may be a read error, since a much larger clone differs from it by one base. V is TRBV29-1 and J is TRBJ2-5, with D possibly matching TRBD2 (5 bases). The CDR3 runs to 15 residues. Germline CDR1 reads SQVTM; CDR2 reads ANQGSEA. The CDR3 region is CSVEEAPGSQEAQYF. The CDR3 coding sequence is TGCAGCGTTGAAGAGGCGCCGGGAAGCCAAGAGGCCCAGTACTTC.

The rearrangement joins TRBV7-9 to TRBJ2-3; D remains unclear. The V gene's germline CDR1 is SEHNR and CDR2 FQNEAQ (reference sequence). The ends were cut back, 5 bases at V and 4 bases at J, with 16 bases in the middle. The CDR3 is 15 amino acids. CDR3 sequence (DNA): TGTGCCAGCAGCCCGGCCCTAGTGGTCCCAGATACGCAGTATTTT. Its translation is CASSPALVVPDTQYF.

This chain uses TRBV5-1 with TRBJ2-5; D is uncertain. The CDR3 extends over 14 amino acids. Germline values: CDR1 SGHRS, CDR2 YFSETQ. Trimming took 8 bases from V and 7 from J, leaving 21 bases between them. DNA for the CDR3: TGCGCCAGTTCCCCTATCGGCCATGTAGGGACCCAGTACTTC. Amino acids: CASSPIGHVGTQYF.

The chain carries TRBV12-3 or TRBV12-4 and TRBJ1-2; D gene uncertain. The CDR3 spans 13 residues. Trimming stripped 6 bases from V and 5 bases from J, with 13 bases between. CDR3 in amino acids: CASRFDRGYGYTF. CDR3 coding DNA: TGTGCCAGCAGGTTTGACCGAGGGTATGGCTACACCTTC.

CDR3 coding DNA: TGTGCCAGCAGCCAAGATATACTAGCGGGGTACAAGCAGTACTTC. As protein: CASSQDILAGYKQYF. This chain connects TRBV3-1 to TRBJ2-7; TRBD2 agrees at 10 bases. CDR3 length equals 15 residues. V lost 0 bases and J lost 8; bases outside the gene matches: 7. The germline V gene encodes CDR1 LGHDT and CDR2 YNNKEL (reference sequence).

Details on this clonotype: A single base separates this from a much larger clone, so it may be a read error. The chain uses TRBV29-1 and TRBJ2-7; D uncertain. The germline CDR1 and CDR2 sequences are SQVTM and ANQGSEA. The CDR3 is made up of 12 amino acids. The V and J ends lost 4 bases and 7 bases respectively, with 14 bases between them. CDR3 coding DNA: TGCAGCGTTGCCAACGTTGGGAATGAGCAGTACTTC. This translates into CSVANVGNEQYF.

CDR3 sequence reads: CASSPRRSYEQYF. In DNA form, the CDR3 reads TGCGCCAGCAGCCCTAGACGCTCCTACGAGCAGTACTTC. This rearrangement joins TRBV4-1 to TRBJ2-7; no clear D. Germline CDR1 and CDR2: MGHRA and YSYEKL. CDR3 length equals 13 residues. V lost 4 bases to trimming and J lost 0 bases, with 7 bases between them.

The V and J genes are TRBV6-6 and TRBJ2-1; D possibly corresponds to TRBD2 (7 bases). CDR1 is MNHNY and CDR2 is SVGAGI in the germline V gene (reference sequence). The V end was cut by 2 bases, the J end by 5 bases, with 13 bases between. The CDR3 has 15 amino acids. CDR3 residues: CASSYIGGAHNEQFF. CDR3 nucleotides: TGTGCCAGCAGTTACATTGGGGGGGCCCACAATGAGCAGTTCTTC.

This clonotype showed up just a few times. The rearrangement links TRBV5-5 to TRBJ2-7; possible D gene TRBD1, 6 bases. V was pared by 1 base and J by 0 bases, with 11 bases between. The CDR3 is made up of 15 amino acids. In germline, CDR1 is SGHKS, CDR2 YYEKEE (reference sequence). CDR3 nucleotide sequence: TGTGCCAGCAGCTTGCTCCAGGACAGCTCCTACGAGCAGTACTTC. Protein: CASSLLQDSSYEQYF.

V gene TRBV5-4 combines with J gene TRBJ2-6; unclear D gene. Germline assignment: CDR1 SGHNT and CDR2 YYREEE (reference sequence). V was shortened by 3 bases and J by 0 bases, with 13 bases between the two germline ends. This CDR3 spans 17 amino acids. CDR3 protein: CASSSSLLRSGANVLTF. CDR3 bases: TGTGCCAGCAGCTCCTCCCTTTTGCGCTCTGGGGCCAACGTCCTGACTTTC.

This chain uses TRBV7-8 with TRBJ1-1; 10 bases map to TRBD1. The CDR3 runs 15 residues. CDR1 is SGHVS, CDR2 FQNEAQ, per germline. V was clipped by 5 bases and J by 5 bases; unmatched bases: 8. CDR3 DNA: TGTGCCAGCAGCCGCCCGGACAGGGGGAAGACTGAAGCTTTCTTT. It specifies CASSRPDRGKTEAFF. The variable domain in full, with the rest retrieved from reference TRBV7-8 and TRBJ1-1, is GAGVSQSPRYKVAKRGQDVALRCDPISGHVSLFWYQQALGQGPEFLTYFQNEAQLDKSGLPSDRFFAERPEGSVSTLKIQRTQQEDSAVYLCASSRPDRGKTEAFFGQGTRLTVV.